This T cell receptor beta chain emerged from a study of blood T cell repertoires in COVID-19. About the research overall: T cells, B-cell-depleted T cells, or PBMCs supplied cDNA or gDNA.

In the authors' methods: Counts of nucleated cells, estimated from reference gene primer amplification, were obtained. Assay used: immunoSEQ multiplex PCR; TCRdb lists only in-frame clones, some missing. That table gives V, J and clone size, and the DNA gave D and trimming. The sample contains 150,000 to 200,000 clones, around 80% of which appear only once. The CDR3 length is 13 residues. Per the germline V gene, CDR1 is MNHEY and CDR2 is SVGAGI. The ends lost 5 bases at V and 3 bases at J; junction bases unmatched: 2. Participant age was roughly 18 to 95 years, and participants resided in around 24 US areas.

The chain recombines TRBV6-5 with TRBJ1-2, with TRBD1 matching 8 bases. Sequencing was done on a sample of PBMCs or T cells enriched from blood (not recorded which). This receptor was identified in a woman in her 50s who had recovered from COVID-19. Written as DNA, the CDR3 is TGTGCCAGCAGTCTACAGGGGGACTATGGCTACACCTTC. It translates to CASSLQGDYGYTF.